The clone carrying this TCR beta chain appeared many times. Its antigen is unknown. This sample was taken from a study of early T cells in non-severe SARS-CoV-2 infection. Overall study findings and caveats: Matching against VDJdb likely underestimated virus-specific expansions, favoring anti-spike CD8.

Germline CDR1 is SQVTM and CDR2 is ANQGSEA. There are 12 residues in the CDR3. V was cut by 4 bases and J by 2 bases, with 8 bases left in between. Attachment of unique molecular identifiers to individual cDNA molecules was performed. Each CDR3 protein gets one entry after TCRdb re-called the 5' RACE reads with MiXCR. The profile shows under 80,000 distinct CDR3 sequences, 11% of them singletons. The sequencing input was whole blood. The chain joins TRBV29-1 to TRBJ1-1; D is unclear. This TCR was sampled from an adult who was a healthcare worker with PCR-confirmed SARS-CoV-2 infection or an uninfected control (not recorded which). CDR3: CSVAYSNTEAFF. CDR3 in DNA: TGCAGCGTTGCGTACAGCAACACTGAAGCTTTCTTT.